This T cell receptor beta chain was profiled in a study of molecular identifiers for immune sequencing clone quantification. Investigators produced naive CD8 libraries from 20,000 to 1,000,000 sorted cells, drawing on 10%, 30% or 50% RNA. When naive CD8 T cells were sorted, they were gated as CD8+CD4-CCR7+CD45RA+. This clonotype was seen many times. The antigen remains undetermined. Study outcomes and limitations: Jurkat TCR RNA spiked in from one cell reportedly remained identifiable amid about a million naive cells.

Both previously described methods and listed TCR primers were employed to make bulk TCR libraries. TCRdb independently ran MiXCR on the PCR reads; one entry per CDR3 protein. The sample lists about 36,000 distinct CDR3 sequences, approximately 19% occurring once. The TCR comes from a human donor in good health. Some libraries in this study had Jurkat cell RNA spiked in. Sequencing used naive CD8+ T cells from blood, with Jurkat cell RNA spiked in. Subset denoted: FACS-sorted CD8+CD4-CCR7+CD45RA+ naive T cells.

The CDR3 nucleotides read TGCGCCAGCAGCCCCATGGCAGGGGGTAGCTACACTGAAGCTTTCTTT. Translating gives CASSPMAGGSYTEAFF. The rearrangement joins TRBV4-1 to TRBJ1-1, with 7 bases identical to TRBD1. CDR3 length: 16 residues. The junction had 11 bases not matched to a gene; V was cut back by 4 bases and J by 3 bases. Germline CDR1 and CDR2: MGHRA and YSYEKL.